This T cell receptor (beta chain) stems from a study of vaccination effects on CD4 cells after COVID-19. The ViraFEST assay expanded antigen-specific CD4+ T cells with viral peptide pools before sequencing. With approximately 9 days of culture completed, CD4+ T cells were isolated. According to the study, vaccine recipients showed no prior SARS-CoV-2 infection and negative nucleocapsid antibodies. A density of about 2.2 million PBMC per well was used; these cells were cultured with approximately 9.1 IU/ml IL-2 and 10 ug/ml peptides. The CDR3 spans 14 residues. CDR1 is SGHRS and CDR2 is YFSETQ in the germline V gene. V was shortened by 3 bases and J by 5 bases, with 14 bases between the two germline ends. Concerning this clone: The antigen remains unidentified.

Data came from immunoSEQ multiplex PCR; TCRdb stores just in-frame clones and leaves some out. The data hold approximately 50,000 clones, with 75% to 85% observed a single time. The clonotype was recovered from a human donor who received a COVID-19 vaccine. The V and J genes are TRBV5-1 and TRBJ2-5; D remains unclear. This sample comprised CD4+ T cells from PBMCs cultured with HCoV-OC43 spike peptides, obtained before COVID-19 vaccination. Subset in this sample: HCoV-OC43 spike overlapping peptide pool stimulation. The CDR3 sequence: CASSSSTSSETQYF. For the CDR3, the DNA is TGCGCCAGCAGCTCCTCTACGTCTAGTGAGACCCAGTACTTC.